A single sample gave rise to the 3 T cell receptor beta chains below, sequenced in a study of brain T cells in children with intractable seizures. The time point: blood from clinic visit 5 months post-surgery; TSC patient then seizure free. The method was immunoSEQ multiplex PCR; TCRdb's version includes in-frame clones alone and lacks a portion of them. The profile shows about 340,000 clones, about 94% of them singletons. The sequencing used peripheral blood, collected 4 to 5 months after surgery. The receptors originated from a boy under two years old with tuberous sclerosis and intractable seizures.

The chain recombines TRBV28 with TRBJ1-1; D perhaps matches TRBD1 (6 bases). Germline assignment: CDR1 MDHEN and CDR2 SYDVKM. This CDR3 contains 14 residues. V was shortened by 6 bases and J by 1 base, with 12 bases between the two germline ends. CDR3 sequence (DNA): TGTGCCAGCAGCCCGGACAGCCGGAACACTGAAGCTTTCTTT. Its protein is CASSPDSRNTEAFF.

This chain links TRBV5-4 with TRBJ2-7, with D hard to call. Per germline, CDR1 SGHNT and CDR2 YYREEE (reference sequence). This CDR3 region has 13 residues. The V end lost 0 bases, the J end lost 3 bases, and 7 bases lay between the germline ends. The CDR3 nucleotides are TGTGCCAGCAGCTTGGGGGTAAGCTACGAGCAGTACTTC. Its protein is CASSLGVSYEQYF.

The gene calls are TRBV20-1 and TRBJ1-2, with D tentatively TRBD1 (5 bases). CDR3 size: 11 residues. V was clipped by 7 bases and J by 8 bases, with 14 bases between them. Germline CDR1 and CDR2: DFQATT and SNEGSKA (reference sequence). The CDR3 sequence: CSGDPGGGYTF. The CDR3 coding sequence is TGCAGTGGAGACCCCGGGGGAGGCTACACCTTC.